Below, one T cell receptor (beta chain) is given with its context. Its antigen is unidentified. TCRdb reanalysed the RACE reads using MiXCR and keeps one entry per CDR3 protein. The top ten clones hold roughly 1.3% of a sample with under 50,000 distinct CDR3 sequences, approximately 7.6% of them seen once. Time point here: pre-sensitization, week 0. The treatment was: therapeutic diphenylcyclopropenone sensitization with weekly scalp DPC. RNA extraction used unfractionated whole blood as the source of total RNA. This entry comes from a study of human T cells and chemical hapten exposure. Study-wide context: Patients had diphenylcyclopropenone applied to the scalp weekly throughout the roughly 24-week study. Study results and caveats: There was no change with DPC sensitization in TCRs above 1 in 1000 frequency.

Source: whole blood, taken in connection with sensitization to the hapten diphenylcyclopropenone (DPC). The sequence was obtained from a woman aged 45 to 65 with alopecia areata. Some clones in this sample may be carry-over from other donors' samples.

This chain's CDR3 is CASSFGVGWAYSGANVLTF. The CDR3 DNA reads as TGTGCCAGCAGTTTTGGAGTGGGCTGGGCCTACTCTGGGGCCAACGTCCTGACTTTC. The V gene is TRBV28, the J gene TRBJ2-6, with D unclear. V lost 3 bases and J lost 0, with 18 bases in between. Germline values: CDR1 MDHEN, CDR2 SYDVKM. This CDR3 is built from 19 residues.